This entry describes one T cell receptor (beta chain). The antigen is not known. Assay: immunoSEQ multiplex PCR; the TCRdb copy retains only in-frame clones and omits some. The table records more than 110,000 clones, 80% to 95% of them present only once. The record originates from a study of T cell responses to AZD1222 COVID-19 vaccine. General study findings and limits: Mapped onto spike, vaccine-associated CD4 TCRs spanned it and were dominant at 160-218 and 743-854. Following two doses of AZD1222, Spike-specific TCR breadth and depth rose. The study reported that nearly half of spike-specific TCRs target unmutated variant regions. There were repertoire samples only from the period after the peak T cell response.

The CDR3 covers 16 residues. V was pared by 1 base and J by 7 bases, with 7 bases of the junction left unmatched. Germline V gene data show CDR1 as MGHRA and CDR2 as YSYEKL. The sequence derives from an adult in good health. This chain connects TRBV4-1 to TRBJ2-7; 13 nucleotides align to TRBD2. The sample was peripheral blood, taken on day 0 of AZD1222 vaccination. The CDR3, as DNA: TGCGCCAGCAGCCAAGCGACTAGCGGGAGGCCGTGGGAGCAGTACTTC. Amino acids: CASSQATSGRPWEQYF.